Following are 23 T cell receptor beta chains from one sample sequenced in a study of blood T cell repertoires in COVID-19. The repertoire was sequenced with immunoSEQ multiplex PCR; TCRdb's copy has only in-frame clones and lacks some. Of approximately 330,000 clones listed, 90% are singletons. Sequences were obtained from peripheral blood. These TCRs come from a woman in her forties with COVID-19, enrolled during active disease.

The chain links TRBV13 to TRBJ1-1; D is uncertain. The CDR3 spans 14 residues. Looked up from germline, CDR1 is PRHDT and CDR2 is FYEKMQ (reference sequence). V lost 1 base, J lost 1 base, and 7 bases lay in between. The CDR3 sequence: CASSLDRENTEAFF. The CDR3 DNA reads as TGTGCCAGCAGCTTAGACCGGGAGAACACTGAAGCTTTCTTT.

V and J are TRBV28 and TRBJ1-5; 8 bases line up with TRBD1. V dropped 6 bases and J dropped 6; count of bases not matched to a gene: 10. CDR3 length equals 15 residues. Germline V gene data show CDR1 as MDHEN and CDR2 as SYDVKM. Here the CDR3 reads CASRRTGFGGQPQHF. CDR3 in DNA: TGTGCCAGCAGGCGGACAGGGTTCGGCGGTCAGCCCCAGCATTTT. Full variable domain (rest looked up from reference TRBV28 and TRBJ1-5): DVKVTQSSRYLVKRTGEKVFLECVQDMDHENMFWYRQDPGLGLRLIYFSYDVKMKEKGDIPEGYSVSREKKERFSLILESASTNQTSMYLCASRRTGFGGQPQHFGDGTRLSIL.

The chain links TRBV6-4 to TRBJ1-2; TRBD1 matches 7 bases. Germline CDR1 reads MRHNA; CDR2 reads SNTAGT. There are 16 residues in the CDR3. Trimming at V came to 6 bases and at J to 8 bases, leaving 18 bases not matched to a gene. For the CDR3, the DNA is TGTGCCAGCAGCCCCCTCGGGACAGACCGAACGGGAGGCTACACCTTC. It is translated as CASSPLGTDRTGGYTF.

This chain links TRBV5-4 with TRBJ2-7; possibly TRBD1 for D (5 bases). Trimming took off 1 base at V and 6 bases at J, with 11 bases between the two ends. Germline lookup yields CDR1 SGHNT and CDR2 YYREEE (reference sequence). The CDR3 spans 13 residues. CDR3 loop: CASSLQGGCEQYF. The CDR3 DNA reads TGTGCCAGCAGCTTGCAGGGTGGATGCGAGCAGTACTTC.

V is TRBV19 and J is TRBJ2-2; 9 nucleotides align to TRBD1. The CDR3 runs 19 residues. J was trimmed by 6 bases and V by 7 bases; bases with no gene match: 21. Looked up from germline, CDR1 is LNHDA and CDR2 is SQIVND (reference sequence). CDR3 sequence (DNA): TGTGCCAGTACCCTACAACCGGGACAGGGTCCGGGTTCATCCGGGGAGCTGTTTTTT. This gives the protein CASTLQPGQGPGSSGELFF.

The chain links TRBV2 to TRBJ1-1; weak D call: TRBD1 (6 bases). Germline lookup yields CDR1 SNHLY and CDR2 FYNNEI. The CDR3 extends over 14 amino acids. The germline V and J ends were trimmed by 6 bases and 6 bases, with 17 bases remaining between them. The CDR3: CASRLGHRGAEAFF. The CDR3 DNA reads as TGTGCCAGCAGACTGGGACACCGGGGCGCTGAAGCTTTCTTT.

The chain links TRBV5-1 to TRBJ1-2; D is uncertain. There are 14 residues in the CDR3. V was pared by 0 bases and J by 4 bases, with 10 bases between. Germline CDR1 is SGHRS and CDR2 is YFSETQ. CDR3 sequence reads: CASSLDTWSYGYTF. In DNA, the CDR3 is TGCGCCAGCAGCTTGGACACCTGGTCCTATGGCTACACCTTC.

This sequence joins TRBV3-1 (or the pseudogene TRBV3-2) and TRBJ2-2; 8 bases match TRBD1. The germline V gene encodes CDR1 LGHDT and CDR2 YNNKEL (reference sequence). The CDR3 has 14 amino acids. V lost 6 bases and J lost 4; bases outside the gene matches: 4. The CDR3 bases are TGTGCCAGCAGGGACAGGGCTAGCACCGGGGAGCTGTTTTTT. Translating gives CASRDRASTGELFF.

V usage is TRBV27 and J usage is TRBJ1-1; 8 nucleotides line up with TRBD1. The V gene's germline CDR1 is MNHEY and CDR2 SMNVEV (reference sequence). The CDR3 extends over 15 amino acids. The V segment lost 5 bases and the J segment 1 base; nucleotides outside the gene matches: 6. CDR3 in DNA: TGTGCCAGCAGTCCGGGGACAGGCCCGAACACTGAAGCTTTCTTT. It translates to CASSPGTGPNTEAFF.

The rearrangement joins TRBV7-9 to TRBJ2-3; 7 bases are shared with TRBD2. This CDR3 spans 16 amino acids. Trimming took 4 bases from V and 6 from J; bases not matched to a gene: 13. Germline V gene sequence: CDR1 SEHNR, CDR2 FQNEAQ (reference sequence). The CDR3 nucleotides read TGTGCCAGCAGCTCCCTAGCGGAGCGTTTTGAGGATACGCAGTATTTT. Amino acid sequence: CASSSLAERFEDTQYF.

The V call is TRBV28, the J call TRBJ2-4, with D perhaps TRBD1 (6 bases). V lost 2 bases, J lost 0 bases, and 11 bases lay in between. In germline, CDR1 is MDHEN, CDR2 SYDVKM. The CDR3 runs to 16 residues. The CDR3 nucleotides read TGTGCCAGCAGTTTAGAGGACAGACTAGCCAAAAACATTCAGTACTTC. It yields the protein CASSLEDRLAKNIQYF. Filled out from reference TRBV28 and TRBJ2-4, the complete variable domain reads DVKVTQSSRYLVKRTGEKVFLECVQDMDHENMFWYRQDPGLGLRLIYFSYDVKMKEKGDIPEGYSVSREKKERFSLILESASTNQTSMYLCASSLEDRLAKNIQYFGAGTRLSVL.

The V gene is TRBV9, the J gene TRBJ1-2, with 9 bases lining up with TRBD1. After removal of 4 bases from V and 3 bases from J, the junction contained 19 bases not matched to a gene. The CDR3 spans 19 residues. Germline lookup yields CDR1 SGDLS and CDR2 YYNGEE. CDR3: CASSPQPGGQGNFYYGYTF. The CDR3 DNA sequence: TGTGCCAGCAGCCCACAACCTGGGGGACAGGGCAACTTCTACTATGGCTACACCTTC.

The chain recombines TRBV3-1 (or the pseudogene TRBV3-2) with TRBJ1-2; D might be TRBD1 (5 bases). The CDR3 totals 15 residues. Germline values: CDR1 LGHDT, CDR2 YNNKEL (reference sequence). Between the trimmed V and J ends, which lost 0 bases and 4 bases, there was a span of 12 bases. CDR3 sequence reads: CASSQETGTFYGYTF. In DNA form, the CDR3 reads TGTGCCAGCAGCCAAGAGACCGGGACTTTCTATGGCTACACCTTC.

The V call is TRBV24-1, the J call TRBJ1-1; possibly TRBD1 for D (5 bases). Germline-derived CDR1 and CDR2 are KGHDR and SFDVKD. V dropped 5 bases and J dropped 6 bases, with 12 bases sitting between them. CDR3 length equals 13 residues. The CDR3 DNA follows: TGTGCCACCAGTGCCGGGGGTATCGCTGAAGCTTTCTTT. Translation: CATSAGGIAEAFF.

The CDR3 loop reads CASSRSWDSEETGELFF. In nucleotides, the CDR3 is TGTGCCAGCTCACGCTCCTGGGACAGCGAGGAGACCGGGGAGCTGTTTTTT. The chain links TRBV18 to TRBJ2-2, with 7 bases identical to TRBD1. V dropped 4 bases and J dropped 5; count of bases not matched to a gene: 13. Germline V gives CDR1 KGHSH, CDR2 LQKENI. This CDR3 contains 17 residues. Supplemented by reference TRBV18 and TRBJ2-2, the full variable domain reads NAGVMQNPRHLVRRRGQEARLRCSPMKGHSHVYWYRQLPEEGLKFMVYLQKENIIDESGMPKERFSAEFPKEGPSILRIQQVVRGDSAAYFCASSRSWDSEETGELFFGEGSRLTVL.

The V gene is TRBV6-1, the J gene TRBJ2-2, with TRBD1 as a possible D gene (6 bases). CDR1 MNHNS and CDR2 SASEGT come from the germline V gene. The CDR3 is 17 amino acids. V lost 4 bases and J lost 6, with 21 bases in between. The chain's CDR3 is CASSVAYRVSRPGELFF. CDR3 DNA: TGTGCCAGCAGTGTGGCATACAGGGTCTCCCGCCCCGGGGAGCTGTTTTTT.

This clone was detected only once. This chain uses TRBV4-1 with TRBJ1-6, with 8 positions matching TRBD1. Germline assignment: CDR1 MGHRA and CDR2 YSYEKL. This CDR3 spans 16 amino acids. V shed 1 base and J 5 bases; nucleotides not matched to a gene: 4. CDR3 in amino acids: CASSQVGQGHNSPLHF. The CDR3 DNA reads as TGCGCCAGCAGCCAAGTTGGACAGGGACATAATTCACCCCTCCACTTT.

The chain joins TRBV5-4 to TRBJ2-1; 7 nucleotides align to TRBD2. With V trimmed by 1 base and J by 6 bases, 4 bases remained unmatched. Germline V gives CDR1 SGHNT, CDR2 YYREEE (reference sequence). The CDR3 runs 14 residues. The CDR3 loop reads CASSLIAGVNEQFF. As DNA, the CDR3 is TGTGCCAGCAGCTTGATAGCGGGCGTCAATGAGCAGTTCTTC.

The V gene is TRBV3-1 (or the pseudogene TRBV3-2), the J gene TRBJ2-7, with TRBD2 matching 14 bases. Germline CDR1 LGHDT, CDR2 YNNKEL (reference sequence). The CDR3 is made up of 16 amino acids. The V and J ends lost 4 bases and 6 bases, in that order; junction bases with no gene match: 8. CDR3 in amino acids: CASSRGLAGATGEQYF. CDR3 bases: TGTGCCAGCAGCCGGGGACTAGCGGGAGCAACGGGCGAGCAGTACTTC.

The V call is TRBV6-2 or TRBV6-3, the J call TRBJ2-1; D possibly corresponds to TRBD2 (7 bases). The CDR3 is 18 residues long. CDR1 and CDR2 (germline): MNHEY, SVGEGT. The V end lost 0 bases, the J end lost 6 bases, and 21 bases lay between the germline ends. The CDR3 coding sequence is TGTGCCAGCAGTTACTCCCGGGGGGCCGGAGGGCCCGTCAATGAGCAGTTCTTC. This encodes CASSYSRGAGGPVNEQFF.

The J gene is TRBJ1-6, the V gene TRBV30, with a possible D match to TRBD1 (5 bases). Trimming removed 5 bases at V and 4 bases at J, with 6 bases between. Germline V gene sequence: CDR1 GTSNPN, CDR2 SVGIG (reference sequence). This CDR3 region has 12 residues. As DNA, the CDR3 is TGTGCCTGGCGGGGGTATAATTCACCCCTCCACTTT. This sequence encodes CAWRGYNSPLHF.

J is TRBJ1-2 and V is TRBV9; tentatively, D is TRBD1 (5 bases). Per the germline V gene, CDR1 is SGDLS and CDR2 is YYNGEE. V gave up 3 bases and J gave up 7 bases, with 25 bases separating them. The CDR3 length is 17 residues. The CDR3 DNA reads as TGTGCCAGCAGCGCCGATCCCCCTGGTGGGGCAAAAGGTGGCTACACCTTC. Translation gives CASSADPPGGAKGGYTF. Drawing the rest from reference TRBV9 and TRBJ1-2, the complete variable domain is DSGVTQTPKHLITATGQRVTLRCSPRSGDLSVYWYQQSLDQGLQFLIQYYNGEERAKGNILERFSAQQFPDLHSELNLSSLELGDSALYFCASSADPPGGAKGGYTFGSGTRLTVV.

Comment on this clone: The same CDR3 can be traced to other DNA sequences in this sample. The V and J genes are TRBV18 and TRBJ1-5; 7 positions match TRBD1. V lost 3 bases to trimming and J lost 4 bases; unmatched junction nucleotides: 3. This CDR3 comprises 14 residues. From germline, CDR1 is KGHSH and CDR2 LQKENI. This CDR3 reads CASSPGDSNQPQHF. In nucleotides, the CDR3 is TGTGCCAGCTCACCGGGGGACAGTAATCAGCCCCAGCATTTT. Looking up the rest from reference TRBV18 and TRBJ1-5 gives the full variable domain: NAGVMQNPRHLVRRRGQEARLRCSPMKGHSHVYWYRQLPEEGLKFMVYLQKENIIDESGMPKERFSAEFPKEGPSILRIQQVVRGDSAAYFCASSPGDSNQPQHFGDGTRLSIL.